The rows below give T cell receptor beta chains drawn from one sample of a study of Graves' ophthalmopathy and Graves' hyperthyroidism. TCRdb itself ran the multiplex PCR reads through MiXCR, one entry per CDR3 protein. The sample yields over a million distinct CDR3 sequences, 35% to 40% seen once. Sequences were obtained from peripheral blood or thyroid tissue (not recorded which). The source of these receptors is an adult man with Graves' hyperthyroidism. The CDR3 runs from the conserved cysteine through the conserved F or W. D genes are given only for firm matches. Where a row states a size, it is once, few, many or the class of an expanded clone; other rows omit it.

>TRBV20-1|TRBJ1-4|.|.
CSAKFVSVEKLFF
TGCAGTGCTAAATTTGTGTCCGTGGAAAAACTGTTTTTT
>TRBV12-3/TRBV12-4|TRBJ1-2|many|.
CASRPQGFNYGYTF
TGTGCCAGCAGGCCCCAGGGATTTAACTATGGCTACACCTTC
>TRBV6-5|TRBJ2-2|.|.
CASTSTGRGGTGELFF
TGTGCCAGCACTTCAACGGGCAGGGGGGGAACCGGGGAGCTGTTTTTT
>TRBV7-2|TRBJ1-1|.|TRBD1
CASSPGQGAVNTEAFF
TGTGCCAGCAGCCCAGGACAGGGGGCGGTGAACACTGAAGCTTTCTTT
>TRBV11-2|TRBJ1-1|few|.
CASRGDQLAREAFF
TGTGCCAGCAGGGGGGACCAGCTAGCCCGTGAAGCTTTCTTT
>TRBV19|TRBJ1-1|.|.
CASSIGQWPEAFF
TGTGCCAGTAGTATAGGACAGTGGCCTGAAGCTTTCTTT
>TRBV10-3|TRBJ1-1|many|.
CAISESNGETEAFF
TGTGCCATCAGTGAGTCAAACGGGGAAACTGAAGCTTTCTTT
>TRBV7-9|TRBJ2-7|.|TRBD1
CASSLVPGQGGLREQYF
TGTGCCAGCAGCTTAGTCCCGGGACAGGGGGGTCTTCGCGAGCAGTACTTC
>TRBV20-1|TRBJ1-1|many|.
CSARAGQNTEAFF
TGCAGTGCTAGGGCAGGACAGAACACTGAAGCTTTCTTT
>TRBV12-3/TRBV12-4|TRBJ2-5|.|TRBD2
CASSSSGTPPQETQYF
TGTGCCAGCAGTTCTAGCGGGACCCCTCCACAAGAGACCCAGTACTTC
>TRBV27|TRBJ1-6|.|.
CASCPGPGRDNSPLHF
TGTGCCAGCTGTCCGGGACCTGGGAGGGATAATTCACCCCTCCACTTT
>TRBV12-3/TRBV12-4|TRBJ1-1|many|.
CASSLNNIDEAFF
TGTGCCAGCAGCCTAAATAACATCGATGAAGCTTTCTTT
>TRBV7-9|TRBJ1-5|.|.
CASSKLGANQPQHF
TGTGCCAGCAGCAAGCTGGGGGCCAATCAGCCCCAGCATTTT
>TRBV20-1|TRBJ1-5|.|TRBD1
CSPGTEHQPQHF
TGCAGTCCTGGGACAGAGCATCAGCCCCAGCATTTT
>TRBV20-1|TRBJ1-1|few|.
CSAPPGGKETEAFF
TGCAGTGCTCCCCCAGGAGGAAAAGAGACTGAAGCTTTCTTT
>TRBV12-3/TRBV12-4|TRBJ2-5|.|TRBD1
CASSTRTGLFATQYF
TGTGCCAGCAGTACCCGGACAGGCCTGTTTGCGACCCAGTACTTC
>TRBV7-2|TRBJ1-3|few|.
CASSYPRGVSGNTIYF
TGTGCCAGCAGCTACCCTCGGGGGGTGTCTGGAAACACCATATATTTT
>TRBV9|TRBJ1-4|.|.
CASSEVWGEKLFF
TGTGCCAGCAGTGAAGTGTGGGGCGAAAAACTGTTTTTT
>TRBV29-1|TRBJ1-2|.|TRBD1
CSVVYGTGGDYGYTF
TGCAGCGTTGTTTACGGGACAGGGGGGGATTATGGCTACACCTTC
>TRBV2|TRBJ2-7|many|.
CASSVGGGASYEQYF
TGTGCCAGCAGTGTTGGAGGGGGCGCATCCTACGAGCAGTACTTC
>TRBV9|TRBJ2-7|many|TRBD2
CASSVGTSGTYQQYF
TGTGCCAGCAGCGTAGGGACTAGCGGGACTTATCAGCAGTACTTC
>TRBV2|TRBJ1-5|.|.
CASTRAGGDQPQHF
TGTGCCAGCACTCGGGCGGGGGGCGATCAGCCCCAGCATTTT
>TRBV24-1|TRBJ1-2|.|.
CATSDFLKEIGARGGYTF
TGTGCCACCAGTGATTTCCTAAAGGAGATAGGGGCGCGGGGTGGCTACACCTTC
>TRBV29-1|TRBJ2-7|few|.
CSVLYGYEQYF
TGCAGCGTCCTATATGGGTACGAGCAGTACTTC
>TRBV20-1|TRBJ2-5|.|TRBD2
CSAVAGAVGETQYF
TGCAGTGCTGTAGCGGGAGCGGTGGGGGAGACCCAGTACTTC
>TRBV4-1|TRBJ1-2|many|TRBD1
CASSQAGGGTGYGYTF
TGCGCCAGCAGCCAAGCCGGGGGAGGGACAGGGTATGGCTACACCTTC
>TRBV5-1|TRBJ2-2|once|.
CASSLLGGVRTGELFF
TGCGCCAGCAGCTTGTTGGGGGGAGTGCGAACCGGGGAGCTGTTTTTT
>TRBV19|TRBJ1-5|many|.
CASRGGTYNQPQHF
TGTGCCAGTAGGGGCGGGACATATAATCAGCCCCAGCATTTT
>TRBV7-9|TRBJ2-2|.|.
CASSPEERAGELFF
TGTGCCAGCAGCCCCGAGGAGAGGGCCGGGGAGCTGTTTTTT
>TRBV6-5|TRBJ2-3|few|.
CASSLLGGGTDTQYF
TGTGCCAGCAGTTTGCTCGGGGGAGGCACAGATACGCAGTATTTT
>TRBV5-1|TRBJ2-7|many|.
CASSLVSGGNYEQYF
TGCGCCAGCAGCTTGGTTAGCGGAGGCAACTACGAGCAGTACTTC
>TRBV9|TRBJ2-5|many|.
CASSSNNYQETQYF
TGTGCCAGCAGCAGCAATAACTACCAAGAGACCCAGTACTTC